The sequence of this T cell receptor (beta chain) was determined in a study of blood T cell repertoires in COVID-19. In the study overall: In each case, the material was cDNA or gDNA derived from T cells, B-cell-depleted T cells, or PBMCs.

The CDR3 loop spans 13 amino acids. Trimming pared 3 bases from V and 3 bases from J, leaving 8 bases between. Germline V gene lookup returns CDR1 LNHDA and CDR2 SQIVND (reference sequence). In the authors' workflow: Using reference gene primer amplification, nucleated cell counts were estimated. TCRdb's table, derived via immunoSEQ multiplex PCR, lists solely in-frame clones and lacks some. That table is the source of V, J and clone size, and D and trimming were worked out from the DNA. The table includes approximately 200,000 clones, around nine tenths detected once. This clonotype originated in a young man with active or convalescent COVID-19. Sample: peripheral blood. V is TRBV19 and J is TRBJ1-1; D possibly corresponds to TRBD1 (5 bases). The CDR3 DNA reads TGTGCCAGTAGTATCGGGGGGGACACTGAAGCTTTCTTT. This encodes CASSIGGDTEAFF.